The source of this T cell receptor (beta chain) is a study of CD8+CD57+ T cells in acquired aplastic anemia. Study results and caveats: Both patients and controls carried the same twenty-nine CD8+ CDR3 sequences. Patients showed no significant difference from controls in CD8+ Simpson's diversity.

TCR beta VDJ combinations and CDR3 sequences were profiled from genomic DNA. One entry per CDR3 protein results from TCRdb running MiXCR on the reads. Counted here are roughly 190,000 distinct CDR3 sequences, 40% to 55% occurring once; the ten biggest clones make up around 9.7%. Worth noting for this clonotype: Its cognate antigen is unknown. At one end the junction does not follow the germline gene, possibly because of a read error.

All sequencing subjects had displayed CD8+CD57+ cell expansion on flow cytometry. A severe acquired aplastic anemia diagnosis applied to all patients. Blood came from patients not yet given any therapy. The CDR3 has 15 amino acids. CDR1 SGHTA and CDR2 FQGTGA come from the germline V gene. Sequencing was carried out using sorted CD4+, CD8+, or CD8+CD57+ T cells (not recorded which) from PBMCs. This chain links TRBV7-3 with TRBJ2-5, with 7 nucleotides matching TRBD2. The sequence was obtained from a human donor with aplastic anemia. CDR3 loop: CASSRASGPQEAQYF. In nucleotides, the CDR3 is TGTGCCAGCAGCCGGGCTAGCGGACCCCAAGAGGCCCAGTACTTC.